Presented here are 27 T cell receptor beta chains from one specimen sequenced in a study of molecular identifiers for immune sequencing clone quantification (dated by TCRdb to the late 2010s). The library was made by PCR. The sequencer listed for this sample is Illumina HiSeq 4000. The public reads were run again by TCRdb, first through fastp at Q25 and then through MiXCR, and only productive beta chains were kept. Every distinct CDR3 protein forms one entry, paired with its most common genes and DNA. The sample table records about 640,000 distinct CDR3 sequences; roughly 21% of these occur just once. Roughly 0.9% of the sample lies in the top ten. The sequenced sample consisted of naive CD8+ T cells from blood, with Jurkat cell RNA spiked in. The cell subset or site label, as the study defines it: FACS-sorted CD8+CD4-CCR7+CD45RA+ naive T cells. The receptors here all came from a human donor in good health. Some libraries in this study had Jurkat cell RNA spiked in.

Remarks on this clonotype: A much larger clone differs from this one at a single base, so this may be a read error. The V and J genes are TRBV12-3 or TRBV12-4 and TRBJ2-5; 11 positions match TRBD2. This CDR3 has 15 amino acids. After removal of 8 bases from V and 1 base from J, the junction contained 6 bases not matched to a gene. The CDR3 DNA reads TGTGCCAGCGGGGGGACTAGCGGATTCCAAGAGACCCAGTACTTC. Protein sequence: CASGGTSGFQETQYF.

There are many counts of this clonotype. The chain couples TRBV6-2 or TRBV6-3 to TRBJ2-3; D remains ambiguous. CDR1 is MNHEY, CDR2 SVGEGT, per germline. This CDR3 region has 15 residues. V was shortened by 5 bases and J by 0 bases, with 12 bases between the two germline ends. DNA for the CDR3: TGTGCCAGCAGTCCTCTCCTAGGCAGCACAGATACGCAGTATTTT. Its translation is CASSPLLGSTDTQYF.

CDR3 nucleotide sequence: TGCAGTGCTAGAGCCCTTCCTAGCGGGGGACTCATCAGCTCCTACGAGCAGTACTTC. Its translation is CSARALPSGGLISSYEQYF. V and J are TRBV20-1 and TRBJ2-7, with 10 nucleotides matching TRBD2. The germline CDR1 and CDR2 sequences are DFQATT and SNEGSKA (reference sequence). The CDR3 totals 19 residues. The J segment lost 0 bases and the V segment lost 1 base, leaving 15 bases of the junction unmatched.

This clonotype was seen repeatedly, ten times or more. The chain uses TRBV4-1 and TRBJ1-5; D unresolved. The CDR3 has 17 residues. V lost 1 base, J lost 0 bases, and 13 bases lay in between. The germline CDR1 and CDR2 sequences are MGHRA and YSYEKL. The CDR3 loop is CASSQGRERGSNQPQHF. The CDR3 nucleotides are TGCGCCAGCAGCCAAGGACGCGAACGGGGTAGCAATCAGCCCCAGCATTTT.

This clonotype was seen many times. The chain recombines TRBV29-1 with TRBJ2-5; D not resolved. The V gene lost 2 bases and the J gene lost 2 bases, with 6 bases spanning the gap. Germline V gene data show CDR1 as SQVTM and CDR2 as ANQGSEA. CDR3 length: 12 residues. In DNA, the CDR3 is TGCAGCGTTGAATTGGGGCAAGAGACCCAGTACTTC. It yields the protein CSVELGQETQYF. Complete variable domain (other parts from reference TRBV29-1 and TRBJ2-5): SAVISQKPSRDICQRGTSLTIQCQVDSQVTMMFWYRQQPGQSLTLIATANQGSEATYESGFVIDKFPISRPNLTFSTLTVSNMSPEDSSIYLCSVELGQETQYFGPGTRLLVL.

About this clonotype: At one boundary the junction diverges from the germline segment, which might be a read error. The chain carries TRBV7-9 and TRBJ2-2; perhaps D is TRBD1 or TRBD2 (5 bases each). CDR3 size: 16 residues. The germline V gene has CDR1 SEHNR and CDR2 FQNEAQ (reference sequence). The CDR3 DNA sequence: TGTGCCAGCAGCTTTTCGGACATGGCGAACACCGGGGAGCTGGTTTTT. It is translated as CASSFSDMANTGELVF.

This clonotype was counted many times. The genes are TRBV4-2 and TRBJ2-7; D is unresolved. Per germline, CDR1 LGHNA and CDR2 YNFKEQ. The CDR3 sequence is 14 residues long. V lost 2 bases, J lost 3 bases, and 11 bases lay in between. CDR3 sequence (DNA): TGTGCCAGCAGCCAACGGCAGGAGAACTACGAGCAGTACTTC. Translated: CASSQRQENYEQYF.

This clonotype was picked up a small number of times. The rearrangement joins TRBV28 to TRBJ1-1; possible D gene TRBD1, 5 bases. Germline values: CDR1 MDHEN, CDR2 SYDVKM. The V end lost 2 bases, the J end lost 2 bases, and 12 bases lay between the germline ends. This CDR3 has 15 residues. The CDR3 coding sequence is TGTGCCAGCAGTTTACAGGGACGGACCAACACTGAAGCTTTCTTT. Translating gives CASSLQGRTNTEAFF.

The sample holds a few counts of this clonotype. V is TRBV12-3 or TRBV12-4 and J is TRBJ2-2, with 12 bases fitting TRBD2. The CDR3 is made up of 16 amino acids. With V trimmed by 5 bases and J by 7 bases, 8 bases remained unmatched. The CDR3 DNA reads TGTGCCAGCAGTGGCCCTAGCGGGGGGGTTATCGGGGAGCTGTTTTTT. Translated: CASSGPSGGVIGELFF.

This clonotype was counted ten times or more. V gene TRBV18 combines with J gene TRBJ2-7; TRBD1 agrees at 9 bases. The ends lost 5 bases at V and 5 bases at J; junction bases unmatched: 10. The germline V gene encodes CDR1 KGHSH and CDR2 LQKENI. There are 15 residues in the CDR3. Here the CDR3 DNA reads TGTGCCAGCTCAGCCCGGGACAGGGTGATCAACGAGCAGTACTTC. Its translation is CASSARDRVINEQYF.

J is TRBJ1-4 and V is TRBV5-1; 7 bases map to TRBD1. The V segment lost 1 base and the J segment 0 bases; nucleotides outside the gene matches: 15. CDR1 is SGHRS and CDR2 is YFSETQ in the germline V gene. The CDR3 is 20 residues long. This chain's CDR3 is CASSLSSEGTAASTNEKLFF. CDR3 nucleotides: TGCGCCAGCAGCTTGTCAAGCGAAGGGACAGCTGCCTCAACTAATGAAAAACTGTTTTTT.

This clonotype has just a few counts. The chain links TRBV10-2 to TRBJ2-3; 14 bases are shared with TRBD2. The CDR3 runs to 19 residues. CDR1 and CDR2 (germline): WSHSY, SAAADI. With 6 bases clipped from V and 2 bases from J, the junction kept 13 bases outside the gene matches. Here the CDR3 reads CASRSGTSGGYWDTDTQYF. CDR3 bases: TGCGCCAGCAGATCCGGGACTAGCGGGGGATATTGGGACACAGATACGCAGTATTTT.

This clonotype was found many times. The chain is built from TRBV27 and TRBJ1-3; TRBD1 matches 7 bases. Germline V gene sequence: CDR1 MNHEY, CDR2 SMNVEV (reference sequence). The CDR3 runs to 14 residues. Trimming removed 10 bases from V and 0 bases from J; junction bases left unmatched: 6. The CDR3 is CATCTGDSGNTIYF. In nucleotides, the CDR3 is TGTGCCACCTGCACAGGGGACTCTGGAAACACCATATATTTT.

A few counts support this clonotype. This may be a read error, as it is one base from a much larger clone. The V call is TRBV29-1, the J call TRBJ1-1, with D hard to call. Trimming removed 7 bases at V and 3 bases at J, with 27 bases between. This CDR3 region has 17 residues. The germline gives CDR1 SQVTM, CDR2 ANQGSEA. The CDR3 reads CSGIKFGFSGMDTEAFF. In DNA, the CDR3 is TGCAGCGGAATAAAGTTTGGGTTTTCGGGCATGGACACTGAAGCTTTCTTT.

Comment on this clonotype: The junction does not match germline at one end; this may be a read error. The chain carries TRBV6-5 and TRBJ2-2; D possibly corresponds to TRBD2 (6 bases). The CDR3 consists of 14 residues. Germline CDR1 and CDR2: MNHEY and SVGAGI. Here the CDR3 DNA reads TGTGCTAGCAGTTACAGCCCGAACACCGGGGGGCTGTTTTTT. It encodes CASSYSPNTGGLFF.

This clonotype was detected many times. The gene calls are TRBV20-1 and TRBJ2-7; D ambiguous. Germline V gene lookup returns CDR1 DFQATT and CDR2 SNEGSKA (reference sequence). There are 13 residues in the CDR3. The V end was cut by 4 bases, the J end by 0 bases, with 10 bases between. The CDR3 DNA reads TGCAGTGCTACCCCCCCTGACTCCTACGAGCAGTACTTC. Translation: CSATPPDSYEQYF.

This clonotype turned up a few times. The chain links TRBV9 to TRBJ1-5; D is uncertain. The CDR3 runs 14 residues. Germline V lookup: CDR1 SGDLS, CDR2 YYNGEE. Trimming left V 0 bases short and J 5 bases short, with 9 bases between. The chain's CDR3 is CASSVGVADQPQHF. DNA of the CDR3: TGTGCCAGCAGCGTAGGAGTTGCCGATCAGCCCCAGCATTTT.

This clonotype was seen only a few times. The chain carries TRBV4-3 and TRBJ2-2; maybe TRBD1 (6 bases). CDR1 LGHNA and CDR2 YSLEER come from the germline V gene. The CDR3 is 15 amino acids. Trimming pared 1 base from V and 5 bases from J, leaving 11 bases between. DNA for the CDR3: TGCGCCAGCAGCCAAGTCTACAGGGTGACCGGGGAGCTGTTTTTT. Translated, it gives CASSQVYRVTGELFF.

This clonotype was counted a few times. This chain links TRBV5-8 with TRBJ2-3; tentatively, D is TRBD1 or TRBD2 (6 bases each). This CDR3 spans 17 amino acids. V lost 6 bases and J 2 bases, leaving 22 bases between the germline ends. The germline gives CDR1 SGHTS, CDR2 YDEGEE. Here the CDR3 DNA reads TGTGCCAGCAATCAGGGGAGGTACGGCCTATTCACAGATACGCAGTATTTT. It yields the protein CASNQGRYGLFTDTQYF.

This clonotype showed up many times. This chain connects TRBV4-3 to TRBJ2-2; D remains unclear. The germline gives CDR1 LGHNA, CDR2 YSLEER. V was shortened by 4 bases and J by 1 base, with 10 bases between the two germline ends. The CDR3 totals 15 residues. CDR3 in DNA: TGCGCCAGCAGCCCTATCACAGAGAACACCGGGGAGCTGTTTTTT. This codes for CASSPITENTGELFF.

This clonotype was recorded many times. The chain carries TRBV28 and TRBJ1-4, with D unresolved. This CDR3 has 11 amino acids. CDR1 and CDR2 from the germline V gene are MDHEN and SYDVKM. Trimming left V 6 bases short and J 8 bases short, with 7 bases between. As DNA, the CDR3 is TGTGCCAGCAGCCCCAGCGAAAAACTGTTTTTT. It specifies CASSPSEKLFF.

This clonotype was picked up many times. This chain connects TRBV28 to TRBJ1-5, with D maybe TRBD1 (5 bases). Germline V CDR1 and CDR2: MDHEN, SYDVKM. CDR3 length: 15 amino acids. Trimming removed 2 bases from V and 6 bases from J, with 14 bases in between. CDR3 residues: CASSLGAGGVQPQHF. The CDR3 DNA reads TGTGCCAGCAGTTTAGGGGCGGGGGGGGTTCAGCCCCAGCATTTT.

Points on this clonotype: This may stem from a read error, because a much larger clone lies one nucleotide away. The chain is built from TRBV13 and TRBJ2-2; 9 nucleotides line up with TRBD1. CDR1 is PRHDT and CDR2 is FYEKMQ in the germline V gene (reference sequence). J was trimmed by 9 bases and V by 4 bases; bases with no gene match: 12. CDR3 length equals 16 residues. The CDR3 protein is CASSSRDREWTRELFF. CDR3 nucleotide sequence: TGTGCCAGCAGCTCGAGGGACAGGGAGTGGACCAGGGAGCTGTTTTTT.

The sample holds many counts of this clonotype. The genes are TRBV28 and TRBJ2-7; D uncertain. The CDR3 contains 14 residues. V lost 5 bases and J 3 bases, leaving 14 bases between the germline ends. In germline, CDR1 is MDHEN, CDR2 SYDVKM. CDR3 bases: TGTGCCAGCAGTCCCACCCGCAACCGCTACGAGCAGTACTTC. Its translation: CASSPTRNRYEQYF.

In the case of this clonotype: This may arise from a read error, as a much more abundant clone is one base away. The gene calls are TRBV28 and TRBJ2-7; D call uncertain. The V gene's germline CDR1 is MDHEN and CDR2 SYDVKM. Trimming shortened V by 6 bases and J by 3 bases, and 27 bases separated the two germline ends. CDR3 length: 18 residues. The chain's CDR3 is CASRFSGHKVPLNYEQYF. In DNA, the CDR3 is TGTGCCAGCAGGTTTTCGGGCCATAAGGTACCCCTCAACTACGAGCAGTACTTC.

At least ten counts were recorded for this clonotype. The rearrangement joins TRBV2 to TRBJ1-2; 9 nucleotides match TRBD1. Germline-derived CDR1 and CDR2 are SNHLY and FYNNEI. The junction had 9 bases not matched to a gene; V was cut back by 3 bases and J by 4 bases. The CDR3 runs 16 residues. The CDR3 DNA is TGTGCCAGCAGTGATGTTACAGGGGGCGCAGCCTATGGCTACACCTTC. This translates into CASSDVTGGAAYGYTF.

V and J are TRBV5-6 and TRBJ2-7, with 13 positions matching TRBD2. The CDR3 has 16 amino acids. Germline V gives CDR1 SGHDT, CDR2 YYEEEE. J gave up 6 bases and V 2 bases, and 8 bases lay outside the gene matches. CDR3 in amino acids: CASSLMTSGGSGEQYF. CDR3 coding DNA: TGTGCCAGCAGCTTAATGACTAGCGGGGGGTCTGGCGAGCAGTACTTC.